In this sample, the clone carrying this TCR beta chain turned up once. Its cognate antigen is unknown. This entry comes from a study of vaccination effects on CD4 cells after COVID-19. The study, taken as a whole, reports: Clones induced by infection and by vaccine showed marked clonal contraction late after vaccination.

Germline V lookup: CDR1 LNHDA, CDR2 SQIVND (reference sequence). The CDR3 contains 15 residues. With V trimmed by 3 bases and J by 4 bases, 4 bases remained unmatched. Sequencing was preceded by expansion of antigen-specific CD4+ T cells with viral peptide pools in the ViraFEST assay. Culturing for nine to ten days preceded CD4+ T cell isolation. All participants had two doses of either the BNT162b2 or mRNA-1273 vaccine. The data were produced by immunoSEQ multiplex PCR, yet TCRdb's version contains in-frame clones alone and is incomplete. This sample carries approximately 61,000 clones, less than 80% of them seen once, and the ten largest clones take 1% to 1.5%.

The specimen was CD4+ T cells from PBMCs cultured with HCoV-229E spike peptides, collected after COVID-19 vaccination. This TCR was recovered from a human donor who received a COVID-19 vaccine. The rearrangement uses TRBV19 and TRBJ2-5; TRBD2 matches 11 bases. CDR3 nucleotides: TGTGCCAGTAGTATCCTAGCGGGGGGCAGAGAGACCCAGTACTTC. Protein: CASSILAGGRETQYF.